The table lists the clone carrying this TCR beta chain with a few counts. The target antigen is unknown. The CDR3 contains 13 residues. V lost 4 bases and J 3 bases, leaving 10 bases between the germline ends. CDR1 is LNHDA and CDR2 is SQIVND in the germline V gene (reference sequence). The data derive from a study of beta chain features in type 1 diabetes. Background on the study: Age, gender and cell yields were alike across patients and healthy donors. Study-wide results and caveats: Resolution of whether HLA type affects TCRB rearrangement was not achieved here. Possible PCR preference for shorter templates applied equally to patients and controls. Cells that show high TCR expression could be over-represented by cDNA sequencing. Patients with Type 1 diabetes showed moderately but significantly shorter TCRB CDR3s in all four CD4+ subsets.

Expressed TCRB transcripts got sequenced, as all isolated RNA was reverse transcribed. The table came from immunoSEQ multiplex PCR; TCRdb's copy has only in-frame clones and leaves some out. The sample has more than 250,000 clones; about 23% are singletons. The chain couples TRBV19 to TRBJ2-7, with D unresolved. The TCR was taken from a young woman with type 1 diabetes. What was sequenced was naive CD4+ T cells from blood. CDR3 in DNA: TGTGCCAGTAGTAAGGAGAGCAACTACGAGCAGTACTTC. It is translated as CASSKESNYEQYF.